The source of this TCR beta chain is a study of control samples from healthy donors and cancer patients. Germline lookup yields CDR1 LGHNA and CDR2 YSLEER. This CDR3 is 16 amino acids long. The V and J ends lost 0 bases and 8 bases, in that order; junction bases with no gene match: 5. This table comes from immunoSEQ multiplex PCR, and its TCRdb copy is limited to in-frame clones, with some not included. This sample has 150,000 to 200,000 clones, with around 88% found just once. This rearrangement joins TRBV4-3 to TRBJ2-1; 12 positions match TRBD2. This receptor was identified in a man aged 18 to 29 in good health. The specimen was blood. The CDR3, as DNA: TGCGCCAGCAGCCAAGATTCGACTAGCGGGGGACATGAGCAGTTCTTC. Residues: CASSQDSTSGGHEQFF.